The source of this TCR beta chain is a study of Ad26.COV2.S vaccination and SARS-CoV-2 variants (dated by TCRdb to about 2021). Looking at the study overall: Donors in the vaccine arm were drawn from COV1001, a phase I-IIa trial of Ad26.COV2.S in healthy adults that was multicentre, randomized, double-blind and placebo-controlled. Ad26.COV2.S was administered intramuscularly at a dose of 5x10^10 or 1x10^11 viral particles, either as one shot or as two shots given 56 days apart. Trial participants were randomized into five groups of five: low-dose or high-dose Ad26.COV2.S given once or twice, or placebo on both occasions. Investigators did not know the trial group allocation while performing experiments and assessing outcomes. Sequencing of the TCRbeta repertoire served to evaluate the specificity and breadth of SARS-CoV-2-reactive T cell receptors following Ad26.COV2.S vaccination. A total of about 30 samples were included in the TCR-sequenced set, comprising roughly 20 Ad26.COV2.S vaccine recipients, 5 placebo recipients and 8 SARS-CoV-2 convalescent individuals. General study outcomes and caveats: Compared with placebo recipients, Ad26.COV2.S recipients showed higher spike-specific TCR breadth (P = 0.0014). After vaccination, spike-specific CD8+ and CD4+ T cell responses were reported to show substantial breadth. According to the authors, total T cell responses may have been underestimated by the TCR breadth and depth analyses. The study was not powered to compare responses between vaccine doses or regimens. Comparable non-spike TCR breadth was observed between vaccine and placebo recipients, consistent with only spike being contained in the vaccine.

The immunoSEQ Assay was used to sequence TCRbeta CDR3 regions. After extraction, genomic DNA underwent amplification by bias-controlled multiplex PCR, followed by high-throughput sequencing. The authors' analysis ran thus. To quantify the absolute abundance of every unique TCRbeta CDR3 region, sequences were collapsed and filtered. T cell fraction was estimated by normalizing TCRbeta template counts to usable DNA, with usable DNA measured through amplification of reference genes found in all nucleated cells. Repertoire TCRs were annotated as SARS-CoV-2-specific by exact matching of V gene, CDR3 amino acid sequence and J gene to a known reactive TCR set. The reference SARS-CoV-2 TCR set came from MIRA and was filtered for enrichment in COVID-19-positive ImmuneCODE repertoires, removing public or cross-reactive TCRs. Using the MIRA antigens, annotated TCRs were further analysed by specific ORF or by position within an ORF. Breadth was defined as the number of annotated unique rearrangements divided by the total number of unique productive rearrangements, and depth was defined as the summed frequency of the annotated unique rearrangements. Group comparisons of TCR breadth used two-sided Wilcoxon rank-sum tests. This immuneACCESS table, as held by TCRdb, lists in-frame sequences with V and J called but not all clones. Of the missing ones, under half trace to an unresolved V gene in checked studies; the others have no known cause. V and J calls and clone size come straight from that table; D and trimming were deduced from the DNA. In all, the sample holds around 370,000 clones, and 70% to 90% of those were seen once. The top ten hold about 3.3% of the sample.

The sample's treatment or condition, from its label and the paper: about 20 received Ad26.COV2.S at low or high dose, single or two shots; 5 received placebo; per-sample allocation not given. Repertoires of vaccine and placebo recipients were sequenced from samples taken on day 63 after the first injection. Between 29 July and 7 August 2020, Cohort 1b enrolled some 25 adults aged 18-55 years at one site in Boston, USA. As a vaccine, Ad26.COV2.S was a replication-incompetent adenovirus type 26 vector that expressed a prefusion-stabilized SARS-CoV-2 spike protein derived from the original Wuhan strain. Remarks on this clone: Its target antigen remains unknown. Base qualities were left out, and no much larger clone turns up one base away.

The CDR3, cysteine through phenylalanine, is 15 amino acids long. Left in the record is the CDR3 DNA by itself, 45 bases read in frame from the first base. For this chain, trimming is 1 base at the V end and 4 bases at the J end, and the number of junction bases without a gene match is 5. CDR1 and CDR2 are drawn from the germline V gene (reference sequence): LNHNV, YYDKDF. The V gene is TRBV15 and the J gene is TRBJ2-3, with 7 junctional bases fitting TRBD1. Sample: peripheral blood, taken in a trial of Ad26.COV2.S vaccine versus placebo. The TCR originated in a person aged 18-60 years who received the Ad26.COV2.S COVID-19 vaccine or a placebo. The CDR3 in this case is CATSRGAGGPDTQYF. The DNA sequence follows: TGTGCCACCAGCAGAGGGGCAGGGGGACCAGATACGCAGTATTTT.